Below are 22 T cell receptor beta chains sequenced from a single sample in a study of T and B cells in COVID-19 patients. Blood genomic DNA input for TRB amplification was about 240-550 ng. BIOMED2 TRB-A/B primer pools were used in multiplex TRB PCR. TCRdb ran MiXCR on the multiplex PCR reads and lists one entry per CDR3 protein. The sample consists of some 15,000 distinct CDR3 sequences, 27% of them appearing once. The specimen sequenced was blood. The origin of the receptors is a human donor who had recovered from COVID-19.

This chain connects TRBV6-5 to TRBJ2-1, with TRBD2 identical over 14 bases. The CDR3 loop spans 15 amino acids. Germline assignment: CDR1 MNHEY and CDR2 SVGAGI. The V and J ends lost 6 bases and 7 bases, in that order; junction bases with no gene match: 5. In DNA, the CDR3 is TGTGCCAGCAGATGGACTAGCGGGGGGTTTAATGAGCAGTTCTTC. It codes for CASRWTSGGFNEQFF.

The chain couples TRBV18 to TRBJ1-3; unclear D gene. The germline V and J ends were trimmed by 3 bases and 0 bases, with 3 bases remaining between them. The CDR3 spans 13 residues. Germline V gene lookup returns CDR1 KGHSH and CDR2 LQKENI. The CDR3 protein is CASSPSSGNTIYF. In DNA, the CDR3 is TGTGCCAGCTCACCGTCCTCTGGAAACACCATATATTTT. The full variable domain, in which reference TRBV18 and TRBJ1-3 provide the parts outside the CDR3, is NAGVMQNPRHLVRRRGQEARLRCSPMKGHSHVYWYRQLPEEGLKFMVYLQKENIIDESGMPKERFSAEFPKEGPSILRIQQVVRGDSAAYFCASSPSSGNTIYFGEGSWLTVV.

The chain carries TRBV18 and TRBJ1-5; D may be TRBD1 (5 bases). This CDR3 has 13 amino acids. The ends were cut back, 3 bases at V and 5 bases at J, with 8 bases in the middle. Germline-derived CDR1 and CDR2 are KGHSH and LQKENI. Here the CDR3 reads CASSPGGDQPQHF. As DNA, the CDR3 is TGTGCCAGCTCACCCGGGGGGGATCAGCCCCAGCATTTT.

This clonotype has only a few counts. The V gene is TRBV5-1, the J gene TRBJ2-4, with 9 bases identical to TRBD1. V was pared by 3 bases and J by 6 bases, with 10 bases of the junction left unmatched. CDR3 size: 16 residues. The V gene's germline CDR1 is SGHRS and CDR2 YFSETQ. In DNA form, the CDR3 reads TGCGCCAGCAGCTCCACCGGGACAGGGTATCGAAACATTCAGTACTTC. This gives the protein CASSSTGTGYRNIQYF.

V gene TRBV5-4 combines with J gene TRBJ1-1; D uncertain. The length of the CDR3 is 14 residues. Trimming shortened V by 2 bases and J by 5 bases, and 13 bases separated the two germline ends. CDR1 is SGHNT and CDR2 is YYREEE in the germline V gene (reference sequence). In DNA, the CDR3 is TGTGCCAGCAGCTTAAGTCGGGGTATGACTGAAGCTTTCTTT. This sequence encodes CASSLSRGMTEAFF.

Within the sample, this clonotype is medium-sized. V and J are TRBV12-3 or TRBV12-4 and TRBJ2-3; 8 nucleotides line up with TRBD1. Trimming cost V 8 bases and J 3 bases; bases outside gene matches: 7. The CDR3 runs 14 residues. The CDR3 loop reads CASLDRGITDTQYF. The CDR3 DNA reads as TGTGCCAGCTTAGACAGGGGCATAACAGATACGCAGTATTTT.

The sample holds a few counts of this clonotype. This rearrangement joins TRBV7-6 to TRBJ1-4, with TRBD1 as a possible D gene (5 bases). Germline V gene sequence: CDR1 SGHVS, CDR2 FNYEAQ. CDR3 length: 14 residues. Trimming removed 5 bases at V and 5 bases at J, with 12 bases between. The CDR3 reads CASSLRDANEKLFF. Written as DNA, the CDR3 is TGTGCCAGCAGCCTCCGGGACGCCAATGAAAAACTGTTTTTT.

The J gene is TRBJ1-2, the V gene TRBV18, with D maybe TRBD1 (6 bases). Deletions cut 3 bases from V and 2 bases from J, with 13 bases between. CDR3 length: 15 amino acids. CDR1 and CDR2 from the germline V gene are KGHSH and LQKENI. DNA for the CDR3: TGTGCCAGCTCACCTAGCGGGGGGCGCAACTATGGCTACACCTTC. The encoded protein is CASSPSGGRNYGYTF.

Regarding this clonotype: Since no conserved phenylalanine or tryptophan closes the CDR3, a read error is the likely cause. This rearrangement joins TRBV12-3 or TRBV12-4 to TRBJ1-5, with 9 bases that match TRBD1. J was trimmed by 2 bases and V by 5 bases; bases with no gene match: 7. CDR3 size: 16 residues. CDR3 amino acids: CASSGHRGQGNQPQHY. CDR3 in DNA: TGTGCCAGCAGTGGGCACAGGGGGCAAGGCAATCAGCCCCAGCATTAT.

This clonotype is judged medium-sized. The V gene is TRBV29-1, the J gene TRBJ2-1; D call uncertain. The CDR3 has 12 amino acids. CDR1 and CDR2 from the germline V gene are SQVTM and ANQGSEA. Trimming removed 6 bases from V and 3 bases from J, with 9 bases in between. Here the CDR3 DNA reads TGCAGCGTCTCCGTGGACTACAATGAGCAGTTCTTC. It translates to CSVSVDYNEQFF.

The chain employs TRBV19 and TRBJ1-1; no clear D gene. This CDR3 is 11 amino acids long. With 10 bases removed from V and 10 bases from J, the gap between germline ends came to 16 bases. The V gene's germline CDR1 is LNHDA and CDR2 SQIVND (reference sequence). CDR3 nucleotide sequence: TGTGCCACCCCCACCCCCAATGGAGCTTTCTTT. Encoded protein: CATPTPNGAFF.

The chain combines TRBV12-3 or TRBV12-4 with TRBJ1-5; unclear D gene. The CDR3 is 16 amino acids. Trimming took 3 bases from V and 2 from J, leaving 14 bases between them. The CDR3 loop is CASSLGGVVGNQPQHF. In DNA form, the CDR3 reads TGTGCCAGCAGTTTGGGTGGGGTCGTCGGCAATCAGCCCCAGCATTTT.

This clonotype was recorded a few times. This CDR3 reads CASSREYSRVYGYTF. The CDR3, as DNA: TGTGCCAGCAGCCGAGAATACAGCCGTGTCTATGGCTACACCTTC. The chain employs TRBV6-5 and TRBJ1-2; D gene uncertain. V dropped 6 bases and J dropped 4 bases, with 18 bases sitting between them. The CDR3 runs 15 residues. From germline, CDR1 is MNHEY and CDR2 SVGAGI.

The genes are TRBV12-3 or TRBV12-4 and TRBJ1-1; maybe TRBD1 (5 bases). Trimming cost V 6 bases and J 7 bases, with 12 bases left between them. This CDR3 spans 12 amino acids. CDR3 amino acids: CASSQTAFEAFF. The CDR3 nucleotides are TGTGCCAGCAGCCAGACAGCTTTTGAAGCTTTCTTT.

This clonotype is medium-sized by share. This chain joins TRBV27 and TRBJ2-1, with D maybe TRBD1 (5 bases). Looked up from germline, CDR1 is MNHEY and CDR2 is SMNVEV (reference sequence). The V end lost 3 bases, the J end lost 5 bases, and 20 bases lay between the germline ends. This CDR3 is built from 17 residues. CDR3 sequence: CASSFYGRGGANNEQFF. CDR3 nucleotides: TGTGCCAGCAGTTTCTATGGCAGAGGTGGGGCTAACAATGAGCAGTTCTTC.

This clonotype is medium-sized within its sample. The CDR3 here is CASSITGRTGELFF. CDR3 nucleotide sequence: TGTGCCAGTAGTATCACGGGGAGGACCGGGGAGCTGTTTTTT. The chain uses TRBV19 and TRBJ2-2; D is perhaps TRBD2 (6 bases). Germline V gene sequence: CDR1 LNHDA, CDR2 SQIVND (reference sequence). With 3 bases removed from V and 5 bases from J, the gap between germline ends came to 10 bases. The CDR3 spans 14 residues.

The chain uses TRBV11-2 and TRBJ2-2, with TRBD1 as a possible D gene (5 bases). CDR3 length equals 15 residues. V lost 2 bases and J 13 bases, leaving 20 bases between the germline ends. The V gene's germline CDR1 is SGHAT and CDR2 FQNNGV. CDR3 protein: CASSLTRVGSSGLFF. CDR3 nucleotide sequence: TGTGCCAGCAGCTTAACCAGGGTGGGATCTTCGGGGCTGTTTTTT.

J is TRBJ2-2 and V is TRBV5-1; the D is unclear. CDR1 and CDR2 from the germline V gene are SGHRS and YFSETQ. Trimming took 5 bases from V and 0 from J, leaving 17 bases between them. The CDR3 runs to 17 residues. As DNA, the CDR3 is TGCGCCAGCAGTCTCGTAATCGCTACCACGAACACCGGGGAGCTGTTTTTT. This encodes CASSLVIATTNTGELFF.

This clonotype has just a few counts. V gene TRBV6-2 or TRBV6-3 combines with J gene TRBJ2-1; D possibly corresponds to TRBD1 (6 bases). This CDR3 has 14 residues. Looked up from germline, CDR1 is MNHEY and CDR2 is SVGEGT. Trimming took off 7 bases at V and 9 bases at J, with 19 bases between the two ends. CDR3 loop: CASKYRAGQVEQFF. CDR3 bases: TGTGCCAGCAAATACAGGGCTGGCCAAGTTGAGCAGTTCTTC.

This clonotype was detected ten times or more. The rearrangement links TRBV29-1 to TRBJ1-1, with D possibly TRBD1 on 6 matching bases. Germline CDR1 is SQVTM and CDR2 is ANQGSEA. The CDR3 runs to 13 residues. The V end lost 4 bases, the J end lost 5 bases, and 14 bases lay between the germline ends. CDR3 sequence reads: CSVGDGRGTEAFF. CDR3 DNA: TGCAGCGTTGGCGATGGTAGGGGGACTGAAGCTTTCTTT.

This clonotype has at least ten counts. The chain recombines TRBV19 with TRBJ1-2, with a possible D match to TRBD1 (6 bases). The V and J ends lost 6 bases and 5 bases respectively, with 19 bases between them. CDR1 and CDR2 (germline): LNHDA, SQIVND (reference sequence). The CDR3 spans 15 residues. The CDR3 DNA is TGTGCCAGTAGAACAGGGACAACGGGCAGATATGGCTACACCTTC. Encoded protein: CASRTGTTGRYGYTF.

This clonotype was seen only a few times. The chain couples TRBV6-5 to TRBJ2-5, with D uncertain. The germline V gene encodes CDR1 MNHEY and CDR2 SVGAGI. The CDR3 consists of 11 residues. V was shortened by 7 bases and J by 4 bases, with 7 bases between the two germline ends. The CDR3 here is CASKFLETQYF. The CDR3 DNA reads TGTGCCAGCAAGTTCCTAGAGACCCAGTACTTC.